A single sample gave rise to the 6 T cell receptor beta chains below, sequenced in a study of cytomegalovirus exposure and HLA in healthy donors. Primers for the PCR totalled 60 Vbeta and 13 Jbeta. Clones were read by immunoSEQ multiplex PCR, and TCRdb kept only the in-frame ones, dropping some. Of about 120,000 clones listed, about 72% are singletons. Sequencing was performed on PBMCs. The receptors originated from a man aged 45-65 years in good health and CMV-seropositive.

The chain carries TRBV19 and TRBJ1-4, with D unclear. V shed 7 bases and J shed 5 bases, with 14 bases lying between them. This CDR3 region has 14 residues. CDR1 is LNHDA and CDR2 is SQIVND in the germline V gene (reference sequence). The CDR3 DNA sequence: TGTGCCAGTACCCCCGCCAGGAAAAATGAAAAACTGTTTTTT. This translates into CASTPARKNEKLFF.

This chain joins TRBV11-3 and TRBJ2-1, with 10 bases fitting TRBD1. After removal of 1 base from V and 8 bases from J, the junction contained 11 bases not matched to a gene. The CDR3 extends over 17 amino acids. Germline CDR1 SGHNT, CDR2 YENEEA. Written as DNA, the CDR3 is TGTGCCAGCAGCTTAGGAAAATTTCCCGGGACAGGGGATGAGCAGTTCTTC. Residues: CASSLGKFPGTGDEQFF.

This rearrangement joins TRBV5-1 to TRBJ2-3, with 10 nucleotides matching TRBD1. Germline values: CDR1 SGHRS, CDR2 YFSETQ. After removal of 6 bases from V and 6 bases from J, the junction contained 10 bases not matched to a gene. There are 15 residues in the CDR3. CDR3 residues: CASTNRDRGKDTQYF. Here the CDR3 DNA reads TGCGCCAGCACCAACAGGGACAGGGGCAAGGATACGCAGTATTTT. The full variable domain, in which reference TRBV5-1 and TRBJ2-3 provide the parts outside the CDR3, is KAGVTQTPRYLIKTRGQQVTLSCSPISGHRSVSWYQQTPGQGLQFLFEYFSETQRNKGNFPGRFSGRQFSNSRSEMNVSTLELGDSALYLCASTNRDRGKDTQYFGPGTRLTVL.

In its sample, this clone was seen once. This chain joins TRBV27 and TRBJ2-5; D unresolved. Deletions cut 0 bases from V and 5 bases from J, with 7 bases between. The CDR3 is made up of 13 amino acids. The germline V gene encodes CDR1 MNHEY and CDR2 SMNVEV (reference sequence). The CDR3 reads CASSLSFRETQYF. DNA of the CDR3: TGTGCCAGCAGTTTATCTTTCCGTGAGACCCAGTACTTC.

The V call is TRBV29-1, the J call TRBJ1-1; a possible D gene is TRBD1 (6 bases). CDR1 and CDR2 (germline): SQVTM, ANQGSEA. Between the trimmed V and J ends, which lost 6 bases and 7 bases, there was a span of 9 bases. The CDR3 loop spans 10 amino acids. The CDR3 loop reads CSVQTGEAFF. In nucleotides, the CDR3 is TGCAGCGTCCAGACAGGTGAAGCTTTCTTT.

This chain joins TRBV7-2 and TRBJ1-3; 7 bases agree with TRBD1. From germline, CDR1 is SGHTA and CDR2 FQGNSA. The CDR3 totals 14 residues. The J segment lost 4 bases and the V segment lost 5 bases, leaving 5 bases of the junction unmatched. The CDR3 nucleotides are TGTGCCAGCAGCCTTGACAGGGCGGGAAACACCATATATTTT. It codes for CASSLDRAGNTIYF.